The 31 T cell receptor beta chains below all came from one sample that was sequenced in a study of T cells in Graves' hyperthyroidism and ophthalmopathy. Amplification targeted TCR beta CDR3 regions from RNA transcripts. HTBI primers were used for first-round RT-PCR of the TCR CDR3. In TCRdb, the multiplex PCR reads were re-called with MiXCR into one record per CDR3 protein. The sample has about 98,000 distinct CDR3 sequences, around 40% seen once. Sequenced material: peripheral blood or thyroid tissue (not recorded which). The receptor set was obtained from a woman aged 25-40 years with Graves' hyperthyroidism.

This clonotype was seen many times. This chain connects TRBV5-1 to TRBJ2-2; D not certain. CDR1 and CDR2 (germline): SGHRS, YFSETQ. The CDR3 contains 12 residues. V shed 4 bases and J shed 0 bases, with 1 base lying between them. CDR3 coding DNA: TGCGCCAGCAGCGCGAACACCGGGGAGCTGTTTTTT. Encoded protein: CASSANTGELFF.

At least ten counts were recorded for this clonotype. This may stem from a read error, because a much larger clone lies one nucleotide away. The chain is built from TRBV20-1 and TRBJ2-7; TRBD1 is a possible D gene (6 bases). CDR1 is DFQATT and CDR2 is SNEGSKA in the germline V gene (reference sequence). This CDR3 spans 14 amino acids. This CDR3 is CSARDRDRPYERYF. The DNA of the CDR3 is TGCAGTGCTAGAGATCGAGACAGGCCCTACGAGCGGTACTTC.

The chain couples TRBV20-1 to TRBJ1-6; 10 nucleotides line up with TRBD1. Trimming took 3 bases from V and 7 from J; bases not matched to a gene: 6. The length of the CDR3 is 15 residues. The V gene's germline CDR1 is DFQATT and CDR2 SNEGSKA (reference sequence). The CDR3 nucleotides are TGCAGTGCTAGCCGACAGGACAGGGGGAATTCACCCCTCCACTTT. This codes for CSASRQDRGNSPLHF.

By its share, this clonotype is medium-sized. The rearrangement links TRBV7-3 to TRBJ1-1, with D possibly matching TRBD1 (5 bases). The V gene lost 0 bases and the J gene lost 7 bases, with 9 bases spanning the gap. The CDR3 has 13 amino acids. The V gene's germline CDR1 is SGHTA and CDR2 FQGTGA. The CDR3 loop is CASSLTRDGEAFF. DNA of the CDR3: TGTGCCAGCAGCTTAACTCGGGACGGTGAAGCTTTCTTT. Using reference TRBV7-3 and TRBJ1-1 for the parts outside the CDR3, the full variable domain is GAGVSQTPSNKVTEKGKYVELRCDPISGHTALYWYRQSLGQGPEFLIYFQGTGAADDSGLPNDRFFAVRPEGSVSTLKIQRTERGDSAVYLCASSLTRDGEAFFGQGTRLTVV.

The CDR3 loop reads CASPSGTAGGETQYF. The CDR3 DNA sequence: TGTGCCAGCCCGTCCGGGACAGCCGGCGGAGAGACCCAGTACTTC. The chain recombines TRBV6-1 with TRBJ2-5; 7 bases map to TRBD1. The CDR3 loop spans 15 amino acids. The junction had 13 bases not matched to a gene; V was cut back by 8 bases and J by 4 bases. The germline CDR1 and CDR2 sequences are MNHNS and SASEGT.

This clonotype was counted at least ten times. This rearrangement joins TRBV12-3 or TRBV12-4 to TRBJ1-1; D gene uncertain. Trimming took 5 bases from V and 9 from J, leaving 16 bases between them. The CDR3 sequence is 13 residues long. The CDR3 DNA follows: TGTGCCAGCAGTCTTCGGACGGTAGCCAAAGCTTTCTTT. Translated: CASSLRTVAKAFF.

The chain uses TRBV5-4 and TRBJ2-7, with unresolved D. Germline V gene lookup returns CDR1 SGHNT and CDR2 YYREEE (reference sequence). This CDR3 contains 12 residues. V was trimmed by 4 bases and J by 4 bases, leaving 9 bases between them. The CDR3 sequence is CASSAGPYEQYF. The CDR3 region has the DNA TGTGCCAGCAGCGCCGGACCTTACGAGCAGTACTTC.

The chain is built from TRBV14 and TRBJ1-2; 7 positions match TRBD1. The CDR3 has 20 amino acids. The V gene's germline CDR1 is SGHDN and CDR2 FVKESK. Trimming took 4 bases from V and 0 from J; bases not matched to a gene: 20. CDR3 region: CASSPPHGGRGGYANYGYTF. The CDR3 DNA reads TGTGCCAGCAGCCCCCCCCACGGCGGCAGGGGGGGGTATGCTAACTATGGCTACACCTTC. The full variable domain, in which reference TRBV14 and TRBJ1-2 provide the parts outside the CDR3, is EAGVTQFPSHSVIEKGQTVTLRCDPISGHDNLYWYRRVMGKEIKFLLHFVKESKQDESGMPNNRFLAERTGGTYSTLKVQPAELEDSGVYFCASSPPHGGRGGYANYGYTFGSGTRLTVV.

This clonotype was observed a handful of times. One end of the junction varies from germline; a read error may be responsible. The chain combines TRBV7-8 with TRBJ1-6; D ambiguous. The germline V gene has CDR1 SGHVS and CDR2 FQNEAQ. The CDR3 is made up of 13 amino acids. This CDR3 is CVSSLDLGALVHF. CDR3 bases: TGTGTCAGCAGCCTAGACTTAGGAGCCCTGGTCCACTTT.

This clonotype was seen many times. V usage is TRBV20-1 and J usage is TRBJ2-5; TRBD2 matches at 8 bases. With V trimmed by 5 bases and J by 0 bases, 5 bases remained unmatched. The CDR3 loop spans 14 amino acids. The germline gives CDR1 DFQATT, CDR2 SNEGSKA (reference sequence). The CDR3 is CSAYSGTYQETQYF. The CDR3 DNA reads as TGCAGTGCTTATAGCGGGACTTACCAAGAGACCCAGTACTTC.

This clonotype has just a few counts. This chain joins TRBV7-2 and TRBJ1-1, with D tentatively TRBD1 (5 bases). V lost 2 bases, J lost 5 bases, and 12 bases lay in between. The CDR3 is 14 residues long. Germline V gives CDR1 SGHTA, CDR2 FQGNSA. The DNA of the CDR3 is TGTGCCAGCAGCTTAAGGGGAAGGATAACTGAAGCTTTCTTT. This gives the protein CASSLRGRITEAFF.

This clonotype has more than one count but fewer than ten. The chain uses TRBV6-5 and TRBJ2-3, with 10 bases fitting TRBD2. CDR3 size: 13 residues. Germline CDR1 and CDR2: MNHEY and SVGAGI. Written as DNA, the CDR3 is TGTGGGTCGCGGACTAGCGGAACAGATACGCAGTATTTT. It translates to CGSRTSGTDTQYF.

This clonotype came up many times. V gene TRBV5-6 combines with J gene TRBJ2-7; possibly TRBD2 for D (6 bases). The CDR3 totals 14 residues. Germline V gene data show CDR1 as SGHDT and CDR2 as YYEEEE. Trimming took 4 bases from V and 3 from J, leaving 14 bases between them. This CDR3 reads CASSPSREDYEQYF. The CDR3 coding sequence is TGTGCCAGCAGCCCGAGCAGGGAGGACTACGAGCAGTACTTC.

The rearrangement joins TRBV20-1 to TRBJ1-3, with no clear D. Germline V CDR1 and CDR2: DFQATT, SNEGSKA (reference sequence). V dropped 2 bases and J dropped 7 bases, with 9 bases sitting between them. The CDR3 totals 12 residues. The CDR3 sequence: CSARPSGNTIYF. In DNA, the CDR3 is TGCAGTGCTAGACCTAGCGGGAACACCATATATTTT.

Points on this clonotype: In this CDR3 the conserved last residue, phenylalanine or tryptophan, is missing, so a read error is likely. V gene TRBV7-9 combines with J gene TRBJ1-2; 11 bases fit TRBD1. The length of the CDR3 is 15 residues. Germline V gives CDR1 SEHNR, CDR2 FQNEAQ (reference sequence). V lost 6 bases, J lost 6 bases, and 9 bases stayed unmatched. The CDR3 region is CASRPGTGGSHGYTL. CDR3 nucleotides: TGTGCCAGCAGACCCGGGACAGGGGGGAGCCATGGCTACACCCTC.

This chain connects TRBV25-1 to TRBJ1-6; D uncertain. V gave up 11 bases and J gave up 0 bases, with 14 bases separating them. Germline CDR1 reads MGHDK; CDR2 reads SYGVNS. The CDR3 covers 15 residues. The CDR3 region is CAGWRFSSYNSPLHF. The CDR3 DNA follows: TGTGCCGGATGGCGTTTTAGCTCCTATAATTCACCCCTCCACTTT.

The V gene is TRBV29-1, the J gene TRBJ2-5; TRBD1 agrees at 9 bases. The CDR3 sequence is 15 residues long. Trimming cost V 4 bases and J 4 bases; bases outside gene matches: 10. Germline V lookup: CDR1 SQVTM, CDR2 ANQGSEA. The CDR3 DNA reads TGCAGCGTTGCGACCGGGACAGGGTTTCCAGAGACCCAGTACTTC. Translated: CSVATGTGFPETQYF.

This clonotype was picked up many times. The DNA for the CDR3 is TGTGCCAGCAGCCTTCCTAGCGGGAGTCTCGAGCAGTACTTC. Amino acid sequence: CASSLPSGSLEQYF. This chain uses TRBV7-2 with TRBJ2-7, with TRBD2 identical over 10 bases. This CDR3 comprises 14 residues. CDR1 and CDR2 (germline): SGHTA, FQGNSA. J gave up 6 bases and V 5 bases, and 7 bases lay outside the gene matches.

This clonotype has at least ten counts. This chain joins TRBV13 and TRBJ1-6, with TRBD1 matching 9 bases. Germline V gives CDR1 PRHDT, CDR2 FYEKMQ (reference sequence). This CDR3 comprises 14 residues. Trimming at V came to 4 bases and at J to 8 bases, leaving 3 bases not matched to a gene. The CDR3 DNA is TGTGCCAGCAGCTACCGGGACAGGGATTCACCCCTCCACTTT. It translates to CASSYRDRDSPLHF.

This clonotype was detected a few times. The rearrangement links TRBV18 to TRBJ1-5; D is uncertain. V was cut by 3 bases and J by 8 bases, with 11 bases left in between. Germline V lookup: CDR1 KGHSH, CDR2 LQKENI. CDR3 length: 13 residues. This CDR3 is CASSPRFGEPQHF. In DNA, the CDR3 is TGTGCCAGCTCACCGCGCTTCGGAGAGCCCCAGCATTTT.

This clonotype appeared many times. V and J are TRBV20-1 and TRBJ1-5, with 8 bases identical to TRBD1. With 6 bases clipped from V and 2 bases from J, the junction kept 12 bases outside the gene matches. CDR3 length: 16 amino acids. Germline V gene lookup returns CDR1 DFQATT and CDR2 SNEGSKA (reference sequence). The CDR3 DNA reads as TGCAGTGCCGATTCAGGGGGCCAAGGCGGCAATCAGCCCCAGCATTTT. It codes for CSADSGGQGGNQPQHF.

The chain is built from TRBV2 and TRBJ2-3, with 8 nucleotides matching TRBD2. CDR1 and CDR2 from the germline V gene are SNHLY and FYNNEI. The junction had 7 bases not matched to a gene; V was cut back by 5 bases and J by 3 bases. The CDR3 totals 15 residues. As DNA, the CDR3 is TGTGCCAGCAGTTCCCCCCCGGGAGGGACAGATACGCAGTATTTT. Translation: CASSSPPGGTDTQYF. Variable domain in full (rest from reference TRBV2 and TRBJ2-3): EPEVTQTPSHQVTQMGQEVILRCVPISNHLYFYWYRQILGQKVEFLVSFYNNEISEKSEIFDDQFSVERPDGSNFTLKIRSTKLEDSAMYFCASSSPPGGTDTQYFGPGTRLTVL.

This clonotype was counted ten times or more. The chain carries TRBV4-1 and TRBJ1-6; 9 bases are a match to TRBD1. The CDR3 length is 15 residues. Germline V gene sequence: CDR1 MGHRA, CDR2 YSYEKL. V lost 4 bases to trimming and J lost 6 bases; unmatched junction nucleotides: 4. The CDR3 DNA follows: TGCGCCAGCAGCCCAGGACAGGGGAGTAATTCACCCCTCCACTTT. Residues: CASSPGQGSNSPLHF.

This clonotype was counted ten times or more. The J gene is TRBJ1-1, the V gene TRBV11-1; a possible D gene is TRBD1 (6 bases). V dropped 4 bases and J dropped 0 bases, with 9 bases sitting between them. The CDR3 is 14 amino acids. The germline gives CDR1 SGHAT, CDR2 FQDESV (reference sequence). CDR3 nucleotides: TGTGCCAGCAGCTGGAAGGGGGTGAACACTGAAGCTTTCTTT. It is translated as CASSWKGVNTEAFF.

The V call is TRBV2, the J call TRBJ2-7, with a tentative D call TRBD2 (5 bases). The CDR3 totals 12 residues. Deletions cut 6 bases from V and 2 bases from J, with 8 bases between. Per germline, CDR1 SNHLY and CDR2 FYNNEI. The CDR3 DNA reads TGTGCCAGCAGGGACGGGACCTACGAGCAGTACTTC. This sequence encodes CASRDGTYEQYF.

The CDR3 bases are TGTGCCAGCAGCTTCGATGCCTCCACTAGCGGGAGCACAGATACGCAGTATTTT. The encoded protein is CASSFDASTSGSTDTQYF. The chain has TRBV5-6 and TRBJ2-3; 9 positions agree with TRBD2. J was trimmed by 0 bases and V by 2 bases; bases with no gene match: 10. Germline values: CDR1 SGHDT, CDR2 YYEEEE. The CDR3 loop spans 18 amino acids.

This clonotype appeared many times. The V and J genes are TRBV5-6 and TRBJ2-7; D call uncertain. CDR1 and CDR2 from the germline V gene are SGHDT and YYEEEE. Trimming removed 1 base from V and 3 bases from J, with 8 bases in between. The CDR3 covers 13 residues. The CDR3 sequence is CASSLLGFYEQYF. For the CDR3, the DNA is TGTGCCAGCAGCTTGCTTGGCTTCTACGAGCAGTACTTC.

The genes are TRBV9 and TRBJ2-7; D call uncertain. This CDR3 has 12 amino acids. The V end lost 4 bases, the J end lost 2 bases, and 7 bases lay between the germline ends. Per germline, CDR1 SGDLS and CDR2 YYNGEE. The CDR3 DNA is TGTGCCAGCAGCATCCCTCCCTACGAGCAGTACTTC. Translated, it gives CASSIPPYEQYF.

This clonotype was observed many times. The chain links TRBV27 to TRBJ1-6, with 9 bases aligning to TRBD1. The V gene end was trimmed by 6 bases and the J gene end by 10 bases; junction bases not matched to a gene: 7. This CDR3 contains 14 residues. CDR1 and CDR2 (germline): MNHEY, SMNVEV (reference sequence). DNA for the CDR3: TGTGCCAGCAGGCCGACAGGGGGAAGATCACCCCTCCACTTT. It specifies CASRPTGGRSPLHF.

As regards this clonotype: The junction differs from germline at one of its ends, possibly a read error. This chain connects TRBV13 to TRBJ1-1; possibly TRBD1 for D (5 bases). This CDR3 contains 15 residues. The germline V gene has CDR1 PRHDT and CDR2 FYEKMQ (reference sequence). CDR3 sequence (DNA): TGTGCCAGCGGCTCATCTCAGGGATGGAACACCGAAGCTCTCTTT. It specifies CASGSSQGWNTEALF.

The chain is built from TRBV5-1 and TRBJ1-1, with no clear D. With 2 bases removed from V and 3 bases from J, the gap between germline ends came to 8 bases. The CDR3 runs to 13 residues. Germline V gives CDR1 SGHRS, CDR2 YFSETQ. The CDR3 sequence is CASSLGGHTEAFF. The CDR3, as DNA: TGCGCCAGCAGCTTAGGAGGACACACTGAAGCTTTCTTT.